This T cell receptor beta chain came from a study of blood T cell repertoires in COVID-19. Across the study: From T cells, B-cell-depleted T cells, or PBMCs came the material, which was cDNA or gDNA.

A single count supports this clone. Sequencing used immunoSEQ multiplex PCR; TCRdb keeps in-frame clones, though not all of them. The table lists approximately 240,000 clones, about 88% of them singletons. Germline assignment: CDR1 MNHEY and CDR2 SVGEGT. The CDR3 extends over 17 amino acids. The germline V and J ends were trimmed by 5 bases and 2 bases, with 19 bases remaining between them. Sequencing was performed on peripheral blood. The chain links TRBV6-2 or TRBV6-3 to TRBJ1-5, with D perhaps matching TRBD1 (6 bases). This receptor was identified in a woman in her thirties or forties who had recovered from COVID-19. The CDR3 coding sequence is TGTGCCAGCAGTGTCTACCCCGGCAGGGGCGGCAATCAGCCCCAGCATTTT. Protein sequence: CASSVYPGRGGNQPQHF.